Below, one TCR beta chain is given with its context. Its antigen is not known. This entry comes from a study of cytomegalovirus exposure and HLA in healthy donors. Healthy donors of bone marrow made up the group. Study-level results: Analyses of presence and absence presupposed an approximately uniform sequencing depth across donors.

Primers for the PCR totalled 60 Vbeta and 13 Jbeta. Libraries were prepared by immunoSEQ multiplex PCR; TCRdb keeps only in-frame clonotypes and omits some of them. The sample has about 160,000 clones, roughly 82% seen once; the top ten hold about 1.4%. The TCR comes from a girl aged 5-17 years in good health and CMV-seropositive. The sample was PBMCs.

CDR3 sequence: CASSQAVTYEQYF. The DNA for the CDR3 is TGTGCCAGCAGCCAGGCGGTAACCTACGAGCAGTACTTC. The rearrangement joins TRBV14 to TRBJ2-7; D is uncertain. V lost 3 bases and J 2 bases, leaving 8 bases between the germline ends. CDR1 and CDR2 from the germline V gene are SGHDN and FVKESK. CDR3 length: 13 residues. Using reference TRBV14 and TRBJ2-7 for the parts outside the CDR3, the full variable domain is EAGVTQFPSHSVIEKGQTVTLRCDPISGHDNLYWYRRVMGKEIKFLLHFVKESKQDESGMPNNRFLAERTGGTYSTLKVQPAELEDSGVYFCASSQAVTYEQYFGPGTRLTVT.